This TCR beta chain comes out of a study of CD8 T cells in ankylosing spondylitis. Study-wide findings and caveats: From matched ankylosing spondylitis synovial fluid, disease-linked clones were reportedly recovered at significantly enriched levels. A motif in TCR beta, a set of about 8 highly homologous variants, appeared characteristic of ankylosing spondylitis blood. Some of these motif variants have turned up before, in reports on reactive arthritis synovial fluid and blood.

This clonotype occurred many times. Its antigen remains unidentified. V lost 6 bases and J lost 2; bases outside the gene matches: 7. The CDR3 sequence is 14 residues long. Looked up from germline, CDR1 is MNHNS and CDR2 is SASEGT. With molecular barcodes, quantitative 5'-RACE was used to make the TCR beta libraries. TCRdb independently ran MiXCR on the 5' RACE reads; one entry per CDR3 protein. The table includes some 70,000 distinct CDR3 sequences, approximately 5.3% detected once. This receptor was taken from a male donor with ankylosing spondylitis or in good health (not recorded which). The sequenced material came from blood, either unsorted or a sorted T cell fraction (not recorded which). The genes are TRBV6-1 and TRBJ2-7, with 7 bases lining up with TRBD2. Here the CDR3 reads CASSPGTNPYEQYF. The CDR3 nucleotides read TGTGCCAGCAGCCCCGGGACTAACCCCTACGAGCAGTACTTC.